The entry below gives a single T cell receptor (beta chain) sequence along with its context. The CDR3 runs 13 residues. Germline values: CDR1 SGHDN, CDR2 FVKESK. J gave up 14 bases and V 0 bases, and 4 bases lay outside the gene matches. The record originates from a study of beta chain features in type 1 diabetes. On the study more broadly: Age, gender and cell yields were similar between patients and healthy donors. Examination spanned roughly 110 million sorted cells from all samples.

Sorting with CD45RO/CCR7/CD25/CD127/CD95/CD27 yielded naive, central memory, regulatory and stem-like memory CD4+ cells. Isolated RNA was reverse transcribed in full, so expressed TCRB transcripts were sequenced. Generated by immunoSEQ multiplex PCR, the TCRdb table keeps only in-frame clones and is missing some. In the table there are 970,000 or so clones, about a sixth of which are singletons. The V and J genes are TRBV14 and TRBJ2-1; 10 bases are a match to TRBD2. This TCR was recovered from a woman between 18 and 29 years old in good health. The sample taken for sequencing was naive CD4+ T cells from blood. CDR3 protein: CASSQDMGLAKFF. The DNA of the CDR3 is TGTGCCAGCAGCCAAGATATGGGACTAGCGAAGTTCTTC. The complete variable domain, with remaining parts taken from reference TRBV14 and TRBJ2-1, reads EAGVTQFPSHSVIEKGQTVTLRCDPISGHDNLYWYRRVMGKEIKFLLHFVKESKQDESGMPNNRFLAERTGGTYSTLKVQPAELEDSGVYFCASSQDMGLAKFFGPGTRLTVL.